A single sample is the source of the 21 T cell receptor beta chains below, sequenced in a study of blood T cell repertoires in COVID-19. Measured with immunoSEQ multiplex PCR; TCRdb has only the in-frame clones, and not every one. The sample has 130,000 or so clones, 82% seen once. Sequenced input: peripheral blood. The origin of the receptors is a woman aged 70-85 years with acute or convalescent COVID-19.

This clone was observed a single time. This chain uses TRBV6-2 or TRBV6-3 with TRBJ2-7; no clear D. Trimming cost V 6 bases and J 2 bases, with 14 bases left between them. Germline V gene data show CDR1 as MNHEY and CDR2 as SVGEGT. The CDR3 has 14 amino acids. DNA for the CDR3: TGTGCCAGCAGCCCCTCACGGAGTACCTACGAGCAGTACTTC. Translated: CASSPSRSTYEQYF.

The J gene is TRBJ2-1, the V gene TRBV29-1; D gene unclear. V lost 5 bases, J lost 0 bases, and 8 bases lay in between. Germline lookup yields CDR1 SQVTM and CDR2 ANQGSEA. The CDR3 length is 13 residues. The CDR3: CSVFKSSYNEQFF. The CDR3 DNA sequence: TGCAGCGTTTTCAAGAGCTCCTACAATGAGCAGTTCTTC.

The chain recombines TRBV7-2 with TRBJ1-2; D gene unclear. CDR3 length: 15 residues. Trimming pared 0 bases from V and 8 bases from J, leaving 16 bases between. Germline CDR1 SGHTA, CDR2 FQGNSA. The CDR3 loop is CASSLAQSTAEGYTF. CDR3 nucleotides: TGTGCCAGCAGCTTAGCGCAATCGACCGCGGAGGGCTACACCTTC.

The table lists this clone with a count of one. The J gene is TRBJ2-1, the V gene TRBV20-1; D remains ambiguous. Germline-derived CDR1 and CDR2 are DFQATT and SNEGSKA (reference sequence). V was trimmed by 6 bases and J by 9 bases, leaving 12 bases between them. The CDR3 totals 11 residues. CDR3 in amino acids: CSAPTRGEQFF. The CDR3 coding sequence is TGCAGTGCCCCAACCCGAGGTGAGCAGTTCTTC.

The genes are TRBV14 and TRBJ2-3; TRBD2 aligns across 8 bases. The CDR3 consists of 16 residues. Germline V gene data show CDR1 as SGHDN and CDR2 as FVKESK. V shed 2 bases and J 2 bases; nucleotides not matched to a gene: 6. CDR3 in amino acids: CASSQLVAGPTDTQYF. CDR3 bases: TGTGCCAGCAGCCAACTCGTAGCGGGACCCACAGATACGCAGTATTTT.

This chain uses TRBV18 with TRBJ1-2; TRBD1 aligns across 8 bases. J was trimmed by 6 bases and V by 4 bases; bases with no gene match: 10. CDR3 length: 15 residues. Germline lookup yields CDR1 KGHSH and CDR2 LQKENI. CDR3 region: CASSLSTGEKDGYTF. CDR3 in DNA: TGTGCCAGCTCACTATCGACAGGGGAAAAAGATGGCTACACCTTC.

The chain uses TRBV15 and TRBJ2-3, with a tentative D call TRBD1 (5 bases). This CDR3 spans 14 amino acids. The germline V gene encodes CDR1 LNHNV and CDR2 YYDKDF (reference sequence). Trimming stripped 1 base from V and 4 bases from J, with 9 bases between. The CDR3 bases are TGTGCCACCAGCAGAGGGCAGGGTTCAGATACGCAGTATTTT. Translated: CATSRGQGSDTQYF.

This chain links TRBV5-6 with TRBJ1-2, with D possibly being TRBD1 (6 bases). V dropped 0 bases and J dropped 0 bases, with 12 bases sitting between them. Germline values: CDR1 SGHDT, CDR2 YYEEEE. This CDR3 contains 16 residues. The CDR3 loop is CASSLAGTLANYGYTF. The CDR3 nucleotides are TGTGCCAGCAGCTTGGCAGGGACACTAGCTAACTATGGCTACACCTTC.

The chain employs TRBV28 and TRBJ2-5, with TRBD1 as a possible D gene (8 bases). Trimming removed 5 bases from V and 4 bases from J, with 17 bases in between. The CDR3 is 15 residues long. Germline V gives CDR1 MDHEN, CDR2 SYDVKM. CDR3: CASSLGQGGRETQYF. The DNA of the CDR3 is TGTGCCAGCAGTCTAGGACAGGGAGGGAGAGAGACCCAGTACTTC.

The V gene is TRBV10-3, the J gene TRBJ1-2, with TRBD1 matching 8 bases. The CDR3 length is 13 residues. V lost 4 bases and J lost 5; bases outside the gene matches: 3. Germline CDR1 reads ENHRY; CDR2 reads SYGVKD. The CDR3 nucleotides read TGTGCCATCAGTGGGGACAGGCAATATGGCTACACCTTC. Its translation: CAISGDRQYGYTF.

The chain links TRBV6-5 to TRBJ1-2; possible D gene TRBD1, 6 bases. Germline-derived CDR1 and CDR2 are MNHEY and SVGAGI. The CDR3 has 11 amino acids. V was trimmed by 6 bases and J by 10 bases, leaving 12 bases between them. CDR3 nucleotide sequence: TGTGCCAGCAGCCGGGAGGGGGTCTACACCTTC. Translating it yields CASSREGVYTF.

The rearrangement joins TRBV4-3 to TRBJ1-6; D might be TRBD1 (6 bases). Germline-derived CDR1 and CDR2 are LGHNA and YSLEER. The CDR3 covers 18 residues. Trimming removed 1 base from V and 8 bases from J, with 21 bases in between. In DNA, the CDR3 is TGCGCCAGCAGCCAAGGGGGGTCAGGGGTTACGGCCTATTCACCCCTCCACTTT. Translating it yields CASSQGGSGVTAYSPLHF.

The chain uses TRBV5-1 and TRBJ1-1; TRBD1 matches 7 bases. V lost 4 bases and J lost 1; bases outside the gene matches: 4. The CDR3 is made up of 14 amino acids. Germline CDR1 and CDR2: SGHRS and YFSETQ. The CDR3 DNA reads as TGCGCCAGCAGCACCGGGACAGCGAACACTGAAGCTTTCTTT. Translated, it gives CASSTGTANTEAFF.

The J gene is TRBJ1-2, the V gene TRBV27; 7 bases are shared with TRBD1. Germline V gene sequence: CDR1 MNHEY, CDR2 SMNVEV (reference sequence). V shed 3 bases and J 8 bases; nucleotides not matched to a gene: 9. This CDR3 comprises 14 residues. This CDR3 is CASSFFSGGRGYTF. CDR3 sequence (DNA): TGTGCCAGCAGTTTTTTCTCAGGGGGTAGGGGCTACACCTTC.

The chain carries TRBV5-1 and TRBJ1-6; possible D gene TRBD1, 6 bases. CDR3 length: 16 residues. Germline V gene lookup returns CDR1 SGHRS and CDR2 YFSETQ. V was trimmed by 4 bases and J by 8 bases, leaving 19 bases between them. CDR3 loop: CASSPTGTRDYSPLHF. As DNA, the CDR3 is TGCGCCAGCAGCCCCACAGGGACCCGCGACTATTCACCCCTCCACTTT.

V is TRBV27 and J is TRBJ2-3, with 11 bases matching TRBD2. The CDR3 spans 16 residues. The germline V gene encodes CDR1 MNHEY and CDR2 SMNVEV (reference sequence). V shed 5 bases, J shed 2 bases, and the junction held 6 bases outside the gene matches. Here the CDR3 DNA reads TGTGCCAGCAGTCTTAGACTAGCGGGGATCACAGATACGCAGTATTTT. It specifies CASSLRLAGITDTQYF.

J is TRBJ2-2 and V is TRBV7-2, with D perhaps matching TRBD2 (6 bases). Trimming left V 7 bases short and J 1 base short, with 13 bases between. The CDR3 length is 15 residues. Germline CDR1 and CDR2: SGHTA and FQGNSA. This CDR3 is CASTKYGGNTGELFF. CDR3 nucleotides: TGTGCCAGCACAAAATACGGGGGGAACACCGGGGAGCTGTTTTTT.

The chain carries TRBV15 and TRBJ1-5; D gene unclear. V dropped 1 base and J dropped 0 bases, with 7 bases sitting between them. Germline CDR1 is LNHNV and CDR2 is YYDKDF (reference sequence). The CDR3 sequence is 15 residues long. CDR3 protein: CATSRVQLSNQPQHF. CDR3 in DNA: TGTGCCACCAGCAGAGTCCAACTTAGCAATCAGCCCCAGCATTTT.

V usage is TRBV18 and J usage is TRBJ1-5, with 7 bases matching TRBD1. The V and J ends lost 3 bases and 10 bases, in that order; junction bases with no gene match: 9. There are 14 residues in the CDR3. Per the germline V gene, CDR1 is KGHSH and CDR2 is LQKENI. This CDR3 reads CASSPDRVNRPQHF. Written as DNA, the CDR3 is TGTGCCAGCTCACCCGACAGGGTAAATCGACCCCAGCATTTT.

The chain uses TRBV19 and TRBJ1-2; no definite D call. Germline CDR1 is LNHDA and CDR2 is SQIVND (reference sequence). The germline V and J ends were trimmed by 3 bases and 4 bases, with 9 bases remaining between them. The CDR3 has 13 residues. The CDR3, as DNA: TGTGCCAGTAGTATCGGGGAACTCTATGGCTACACCTTC. Encoded protein: CASSIGELYGYTF.

Here the CDR3 DNA reads TGCGCCAGCAGCCAAGAGAGTAGCGGGGGTTCGTTCTACAATGAGCAGTTCTTC. It specifies CASSQESSGGSFYNEQFF. V and J are TRBV4-3 and TRBJ2-1, with TRBD2 matching over 9 bases. The J segment lost 3 bases and the V segment lost 0 bases, leaving 9 bases of the junction unmatched. CDR1 LGHNA and CDR2 YSLEER come from the germline V gene. The CDR3 contains 18 residues.